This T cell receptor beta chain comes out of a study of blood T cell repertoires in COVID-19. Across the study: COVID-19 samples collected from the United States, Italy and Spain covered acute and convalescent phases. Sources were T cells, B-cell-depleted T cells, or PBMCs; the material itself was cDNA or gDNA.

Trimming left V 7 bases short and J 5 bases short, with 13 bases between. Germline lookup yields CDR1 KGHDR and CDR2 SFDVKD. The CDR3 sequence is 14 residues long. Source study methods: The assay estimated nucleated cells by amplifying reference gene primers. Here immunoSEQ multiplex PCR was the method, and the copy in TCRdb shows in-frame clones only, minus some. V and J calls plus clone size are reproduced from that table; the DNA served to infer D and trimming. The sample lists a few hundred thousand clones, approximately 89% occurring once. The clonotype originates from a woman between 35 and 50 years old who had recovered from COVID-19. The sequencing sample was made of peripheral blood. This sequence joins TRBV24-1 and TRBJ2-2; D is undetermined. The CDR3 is CATSPRDFTGELFF. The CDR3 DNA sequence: TGTGCCACCAGCCCCCGAGACTTTACCGGGGAGCTGTTTTTT.